This entry lists 30 T cell receptor beta chains sequenced from one sample in a study of T cell responses to AZD1222 COVID-19 vaccine. Sequencing was performed with immunoSEQ multiplex PCR; in TCRdb, only in-frame clones are kept and a portion is missing. The table includes over 100,000 clones, 80% to 85% detected once. This specimen was peripheral blood, taken on day 0 of AZD1222 vaccination. These receptors came from an adult in good health.

This chain connects TRBV2 to TRBJ2-2, with 7 bases aligning to TRBD2. The trim removed 7 bases at V and 6 bases at J, leaving 5 bases unmatched. CDR3 length equals 13 residues. Germline V gene sequence: CDR1 SNHLY, CDR2 FYNNEI. CDR3 sequence reads: CASIERGPGELFF. The CDR3 nucleotides are TGTGCCAGCATTGAGCGGGGTCCCGGGGAGCTGTTTTTT. Looking up the rest from reference TRBV2 and TRBJ2-2 gives the full variable domain: EPEVTQTPSHQVTQMGQEVILRCVPISNHLYFYWYRQILGQKVEFLVSFYNNEISEKSEIFDDQFSVERPDGSNFTLKIRSTKLEDSAMYFCASIERGPGELFFGEGSRLTVL.

The rearrangement links TRBV11-3 to TRBJ2-2; D call uncertain. Germline V gives CDR1 SGHNT, CDR2 YENEEA. The ends were cut back, 5 bases at V and 1 base at J, with 8 bases in the middle. The CDR3 extends over 14 amino acids. For the CDR3, the DNA is TGTGCCAGCAGCGTAGGCAGGAACACCGGGGAGCTGTTTTTT. The encoded protein is CASSVGRNTGELFF.

V and J are TRBV7-2 and TRBJ1-2; 10 positions match TRBD1. The CDR3 consists of 15 residues. Trimming took 11 bases from V and 6 from J; bases not matched to a gene: 15. Germline V gene sequence: CDR1 SGHTA, CDR2 FQGNSA. The CDR3 region is CASQLVSGQGNGYTF. The CDR3 DNA reads TGTGCCTCTCAGCTTGTATCGGGACAGGGGAATGGCTACACCTTC.

The CDR3 DNA sequence: TGTGCCAGCTCACCAGGCGGACAGGCCAGCTACGAGCAGTACTTC. This sequence encodes CASSPGGQASYEQYF. The rearrangement joins TRBV18 to TRBJ2-7, with 7 bases that match TRBD1. The V segment lost 2 bases and the J segment 3 bases; nucleotides outside the gene matches: 7. The CDR3 extends over 15 amino acids. The germline V gene has CDR1 KGHSH and CDR2 LQKENI.

This rearrangement joins TRBV2 to TRBJ2-3; 7 bases agree with TRBD2. The V segment lost 4 bases and the J segment 0 bases; nucleotides outside the gene matches: 10. This CDR3 contains 17 residues. Germline lookup yields CDR1 SNHLY and CDR2 FYNNEI. DNA of the CDR3: TGTGCCAGCAGTGGGGTCAGGGCTAGCGGAAGCACAGATACGCAGTATTTT. This codes for CASSGVRASGSTDTQYF.

CDR3 residues: CASSQNRGRRTEAFF. The CDR3 nucleotides are TGTGCCAGCAGCCAGAACAGGGGGCGACGCACTGAAGCTTTCTTT. The chain joins TRBV7-6 to TRBJ1-1; 9 bases map to TRBD1. Germline V gene sequence: CDR1 SGHVS, CDR2 FNYEAQ. J lost 4 bases, V lost 5 bases, and 8 bases had no gene match. This CDR3 is built from 15 residues.

This clone showed up just once. The chain carries TRBV28 and TRBJ1-6; TRBD1 matches at 12 bases. Per the germline V gene, CDR1 is MDHEN and CDR2 is SYDVKM. The CDR3 extends over 17 amino acids. Losses at the gene ends were 6 bases for V and 9 bases for J; bases not matched to a gene: 12. DNA of the CDR3: TGTGCCAGCAGATTCGGGACAGGGGGCCTCCGGGGTTCACCCCTCCACTTT. Amino acids: CASRFGTGGLRGSPLHF.

This clone showed up just a few times. The genes are TRBV12-3 or TRBV12-4 and TRBJ2-2, with D perhaps matching TRBD1 or TRBD2 (5 bases each). V lost 8 bases to trimming and J lost 9 bases, with 16 bases between them. The CDR3 totals 13 residues. DNA for the CDR3: TGTGCCAGCGGGGACCAAGCCTCCCGGGAGCTGTTTTTT. This gives the protein CASGDQASRELFF.

V and J are TRBV11-2 and TRBJ1-6; D is perhaps TRBD1 (6 bases). CDR3 length: 15 amino acids. Germline CDR1 and CDR2: SGHAT and FQNNGV. The V end lost 4 bases, the J end lost 4 bases, and 11 bases lay between the germline ends. The CDR3 nucleotides read TGTGCCAGCAGCTCAGGGGTGGGTTATAATTCACCCCTCCACTTT. It codes for CASSSGVGYNSPLHF.

The gene calls are TRBV11-2 and TRBJ1-3; possible D gene TRBD1, 5 bases. This CDR3 contains 18 residues. V lost 0 bases and J 0 bases, leaving 15 bases between the germline ends. The germline V gene encodes CDR1 SGHAT and CDR2 FQNNGV. The CDR3 here is CASSLDSAGLLSGNTIYF. The CDR3 region has the DNA TGTGCCAGCAGCTTAGATTCCGCAGGGCTACTCTCTGGAAACACCATATATTTT.

By share, this clone counts as medium-sized. The gene calls are TRBV3-1 (or the pseudogene TRBV3-2) and TRBJ2-1; TRBD1 is a possible D gene (6 bases). Germline assignment: CDR1 LGHDT and CDR2 YNNKEL (reference sequence). The CDR3 contains 15 residues. The V end was cut by 1 base, the J end by 0 bases, with 7 bases between. The CDR3 here is CASSQGTDSYNEQFF. The CDR3 DNA reads as TGTGCCAGCAGCCAAGGGACAGACTCCTACAATGAGCAGTTCTTC.

The chain links TRBV14 to TRBJ2-1, with 9 bases lining up with TRBD2. The CDR3 is 15 amino acids. J gave up 4 bases and V 6 bases, and 7 bases lay outside the gene matches. Germline V lookup: CDR1 SGHDN, CDR2 FVKESK. The CDR3 region is CASSRETSGYNEQFF. CDR3 DNA: TGTGCCAGCAGTCGGGAGACTAGCGGATACAATGAGCAGTTCTTC.

The V gene is TRBV3-1 (or the pseudogene TRBV3-2), the J gene TRBJ2-7; the D gene is possibly TRBD1 (5 bases). The V gene's germline CDR1 is LGHDT and CDR2 YNNKEL (reference sequence). V shed 0 bases and J shed 13 bases, with 10 bases lying between them. The CDR3 is 11 residues long. CDR3 region: CASSQEGPLYF. CDR3 sequence (DNA): TGTGCCAGCAGCCAAGAGGGGCCCTTATACTTC.

This rearrangement joins TRBV27 to TRBJ2-1, with 8 nucleotides matching TRBD1. The junction had 8 bases not matched to a gene; V was cut back by 6 bases and J by 4 bases. The CDR3 spans 15 residues. Germline loops: CDR1 MNHEY, CDR2 SMNVEV (reference sequence). The DNA of the CDR3 is TGTGCCAGCAGACGCCGGGGACAGGCATACAATGAGCAGTTCTTC. Translation: CASRRRGQAYNEQFF.

The V gene is TRBV6-1, the J gene TRBJ1-5; perhaps TRBD1 as D (5 bases). The CDR3 extends over 14 amino acids. Germline CDR1 and CDR2: MNHNS and SASEGT. The V and J ends lost 1 base and 7 bases respectively, with 11 bases between them. The CDR3 sequence: CASSEVPGTQPQHF. CDR3 in DNA: TGTGCCAGCAGTGAAGTCCCAGGGACGCAGCCCCAGCATTTT.

The chain carries TRBV7-2 and TRBJ2-2; no reliable D call. Trimming removed 1 base from V and 8 bases from J, with 14 bases in between. This CDR3 spans 15 amino acids. Germline V gene data show CDR1 as SGHTA and CDR2 as FQGNSA. The CDR3 coding sequence is TGTGCCAGCAGCTTAGTAACTACCTCGGGTGGGGAGCTGTTTTTT. Encoded protein: CASSLVTTSGGELFF.

This clone was detected only once. The genes are TRBV3-1 (or the pseudogene TRBV3-2) and TRBJ2-2; TRBD1 matches at 7 bases. Germline-derived CDR1 and CDR2 are LGHDT and YNNKEL (reference sequence). The CDR3 is 16 amino acids. V lost 6 bases to trimming and J lost 1 base; unmatched junction nucleotides: 8. The CDR3 protein is CASREWGQRNTGELFF. For the CDR3, the DNA is TGTGCCAGCAGGGAATGGGGACAGAGGAACACCGGGGAGCTGTTTTTT.

This rearrangement joins TRBV19 to TRBJ1-2; D gene unclear. The CDR3 runs 14 residues. The V and J ends lost 3 bases and 2 bases respectively, with 10 bases between them. From germline, CDR1 is LNHDA and CDR2 SQIVND (reference sequence). In DNA form, the CDR3 reads TGTGCCAGTAGTATTTTAGGGCAGAACTATGGCTACACCTTC. Its translation: CASSILGQNYGYTF.

This clone was observed once. The genes are TRBV28 and TRBJ2-1; TRBD2 might be the D (7 bases). V lost 2 bases, J lost 7 bases, and 12 bases lay in between. Germline V gene lookup returns CDR1 MDHEN and CDR2 SYDVKM. This CDR3 spans 14 amino acids. The CDR3 region has the DNA TGTGCCAGCAGTTTACGGGGGGCGCGAAATGAGCAGTTCTTC. Protein product: CASSLRGARNEQFF.

This clone was seen once. V gene TRBV20-1 combines with J gene TRBJ2-5; a weak D match, TRBD2 (5 bases). The germline gives CDR1 DFQATT, CDR2 SNEGSKA (reference sequence). V was clipped by 6 bases and J by 9 bases, with 14 bases between them. This CDR3 region has 11 residues. The CDR3 loop is CSAPVGVAQYF. The DNA of the CDR3 is TGCAGTGCCCCTGTCGGGGTAGCCCAGTACTTC.

The chain uses TRBV6-4 and TRBJ1-2; 9 nucleotides align to TRBD1. The CDR3 extends over 13 amino acids. Germline values: CDR1 MRHNA, CDR2 SNTAGT. J lost 8 bases, V lost 6 bases, and 7 bases had no gene match. The CDR3 DNA follows: TGTGCCAGCAGGGGACGACAGGGGGACGGCTACACCTTC. Its translation: CASRGRQGDGYTF.

In its sample, this clone was seen once. The J gene is TRBJ1-6, the V gene TRBV29-1; D gene uncertain. The V end lost 5 bases, the J end lost 6 bases, and 11 bases lay between the germline ends. The CDR3 is made up of 13 amino acids. Germline CDR1 is SQVTM and CDR2 is ANQGSEA. Here the CDR3 reads CSVQQNSNSPLHF. In nucleotides, the CDR3 is TGCAGCGTTCAACAGAATTCTAATTCACCCCTCCACTTT.

V and J are TRBV2 and TRBJ1-4; 12 bases map to TRBD1. V was pared by 7 bases and J by 8 bases, with 17 bases of the junction left unmatched. Germline lookup yields CDR1 SNHLY and CDR2 FYNNEI. This CDR3 has 18 amino acids. The CDR3 is CASNEEGTGGAFGEKLFF. CDR3 nucleotide sequence: TGTGCCAGCAATGAGGAGGGGACAGGGGGCGCGTTCGGCGAAAAACTGTTTTTT.

The chain joins TRBV10-1 to TRBJ2-7; D is unresolved. CDR3 length equals 14 residues. Trimming removed 5 bases from V and 3 bases from J, with 14 bases in between. Germline CDR1 is WNHNN and CDR2 is SYGVQD (reference sequence). CDR3 DNA sequence: TGCGCCAGCAGTCTAAGGGTCCCCTTCTACGAGCAGTACTTC. Its protein product is CASSLRVPFYEQYF.

The chain recombines TRBV7-8 with TRBJ2-2; D ambiguous. CDR3 length: 14 amino acids. With 1 base removed from V and 6 bases from J, the gap between germline ends came to 9 bases. Germline lookup yields CDR1 SGHVS and CDR2 FQNEAQ. CDR3 sequence reads: CASSLDWSAGELFF. CDR3 bases: TGTGCCAGCAGCTTAGACTGGTCAGCCGGGGAGCTGTTTTTT.

The J gene is TRBJ1-6, the V gene TRBV9; no clear D. The V gene lost 0 bases and the J gene lost 9 bases, with 13 bases spanning the gap. Germline V gene data show CDR1 as SGDLS and CDR2 as YYNGEE. This CDR3 has 15 residues. CDR3 nucleotides: TGTGCCAGCAGCGTAGGCTGGGTAGGTGCTTCACCCCTCCACTTT. This gives the protein CASSVGWVGASPLHF.

The CDR3 reads CASVQGAYGYTF. Here the CDR3 DNA reads TGTGCCAGTGTACAGGGGGCCTATGGCTACACCTTC. The rearrangement links TRBV19 to TRBJ1-2, with 9 nucleotides matching TRBD1. This CDR3 comprises 12 residues. V gave up 8 bases and J gave up 4 bases; unmatched junction bases: 2. The germline V gene encodes CDR1 LNHDA and CDR2 SQIVND (reference sequence).

J is TRBJ1-1 and V is TRBV28; D is unresolved. This CDR3 has 12 amino acids. Germline values: CDR1 MDHEN, CDR2 SYDVKM. V was pared by 4 bases and J by 3 bases, with 6 bases between. CDR3 coding DNA: TGTGCCAGCAGTTCCGAGTACACTGAAGCTTTCTTT. Amino acid sequence: CASSSEYTEAFF. Together with reference TRBV28 and TRBJ1-1, the CDR3 gives the full variable domain: DVKVTQSSRYLVKRTGEKVFLECVQDMDHENMFWYRQDPGLGLRLIYFSYDVKMKEKGDIPEGYSVSREKKERFSLILESASTNQTSMYLCASSSEYTEAFFGQGTRLTVV.

This clone was found a few times. The chain has TRBV7-9 and TRBJ1-1, with D hard to call. The CDR3 is 15 amino acids. Germline CDR1 and CDR2: SEHNR and FQNEAQ (reference sequence). V was pared by 3 bases and J by 1 base, with 12 bases between. CDR3 residues: CASSFGWEANTEAFF. In DNA form, the CDR3 reads TGTGCCAGCAGCTTTGGATGGGAGGCGAACACTGAAGCTTTCTTT.

This clone was found once. The chain employs TRBV5-4 and TRBJ2-3; 10 positions agree with TRBD2. V shed 1 base and J 2 bases; nucleotides not matched to a gene: 7. Germline values: CDR1 SGHNT, CDR2 YYREEE (reference sequence). The length of the CDR3 is 17 residues. In nucleotides, the CDR3 is TGTGCCAGCAGCTTGAAGGCTAGCGGGGGTCCCACAGATACGCAGTATTTT. Translation: CASSLKASGGPTDTQYF.